This paragraph covers one TCR beta chain sequence. This clone's antigen is unknown. An end of the junction differs from the germline gene, which may be a read error. This sample was included in a study of response to subunit inactivated influenza vaccine (dated by TCRdb to the late 2010s). The study in broad terms: Deep quantitative T cell receptor repertoire profiling was used in the study to track responses to a trivalent subunit inactivated influenza vaccine.

In the germline V gene, CDR1 corresponds to MGHDK and CDR2 to SYGVNS. From its cysteine to its phenylalanine, the CDR3 spans 13 amino acids. Only the CDR3 region is kept as DNA, spanning 39 bases read in frame from base 1. Receptor amplification or capture employed RT-PCR. Sequencing was performed on an Illumina HiSeq 2500. TCRdb reprocessed the public reads (quality trimming at Q25 with fastp, clone calling with MiXCR) and kept in-frame beta chains. Here each entry gathers all rows of one CDR3 protein and keeps the most common genes and DNA. In all, the sample holds 500,000 or so distinct CDR3 sequences, and approximately 17% of those were seen once. Over 2.5% of the sample is in the top ten clones. What the research found in general, with its limitations: According to the authors, only a limited number of new T cells may be recruited by each seasonal influenza vaccination.

This chain is built from TRBV25-1 and TRBJ2-3, and 11 junctional nucleotides match TRBD1. The starting material was CD4+ T cells sorted from PBMCs, obtained roughly 24 months after vaccination. The clonotype originates from a man aged 50 to 69 who received an inactivated influenza vaccine. Donor details come from another sample of the same person, matched by shared clones. Read as DNA, the sequence is TGTGCCAGCAGTGAGGGGGACAGGGGGGCTCGTTTTTTT. It is translated as CASSEGDRGARFF.